One and the same sample provided the 24 T cell receptor beta chains below, sequenced in a study of T cell responses to AZD1222 COVID-19 vaccine. TCRdb's table, derived via immunoSEQ multiplex PCR, lists solely in-frame clones and lacks some. The data hold approximately 170,000 clones, with about 91% observed a single time. Source: peripheral blood, taken 28 days after the second AZD1222 dose. The receptors stem from an adult who received the AZD1222 COVID-19 vaccine.

This clone turned up a few times. This chain joins TRBV7-2 and TRBJ1-2; 8 bases are shared with TRBD1. V was pared by 1 base and J by 6 bases, with 7 bases of the junction left unmatched. Germline CDR1 is SGHTA and CDR2 is FQGNSA. The CDR3 consists of 15 residues. CDR3 protein: CASSLVRGHGNGYTF. DNA for the CDR3: TGTGCCAGCAGCTTAGTCAGGGGGCATGGGAATGGCTACACCTTC.

The chain carries TRBV13 and TRBJ2-3; D unclear. The CDR3 is 16 residues long. Germline CDR1 is PRHDT and CDR2 is FYEKMQ (reference sequence). The V end was cut by 0 bases, the J end by 0 bases, with 10 bases between. In DNA, the CDR3 is TGTGCCAGCAGCTTAGGCGCCCTCACTAGCACAGATACGCAGTATTTT. It is translated as CASSLGALTSTDTQYF.

J is TRBJ1-6 and V is TRBV19; the match to TRBD1 covers 7 bases. V was pared by 4 bases and J by 0 bases, with 3 bases of the junction left unmatched. Germline-derived CDR1 and CDR2 are LNHDA and SQIVND (reference sequence). The CDR3 sequence is 16 residues long. The DNA for the CDR3 is TGTGCCAGTAGTACGACAGGGAACTCCTATAATTCACCCCTCCACTTT. It encodes CASSTTGNSYNSPLHF.

The chain links TRBV11-2 to TRBJ1-2; 7 bases match TRBD1. Trimming took 1 base from V and 6 from J; bases not matched to a gene: 8. Germline V gene data show CDR1 as SGHAT and CDR2 as FQNNGV. CDR3 length: 15 residues. CDR3 DNA: TGTGCCAGCAGCTTAGGAGGGGGACAGTTGGATGGCTACACCTTC. Its protein is CASSLGGGQLDGYTF.

V usage is TRBV6-5 and J usage is TRBJ1-1, with 8 bases aligning to TRBD1. The CDR3 loop spans 14 amino acids. V was clipped by 5 bases and J by 5 bases; unmatched bases: 7. The germline CDR1 and CDR2 sequences are MNHEY and SVGAGI. The CDR3 here is CASSIPDRATEAFF. The CDR3 DNA reads TGTGCCAGCAGTATTCCGGACAGGGCGACTGAAGCTTTCTTT.

The J gene is TRBJ2-5, the V gene TRBV10-2, with 9 bases lining up with TRBD1. Germline V CDR1 and CDR2: WSHSY, SAAADI. J was trimmed by 5 bases and V by 8 bases; bases with no gene match: 12. This CDR3 region has 15 residues. The CDR3, as DNA: TGCGCCAGCCGCCCACAGGGGGCGGATGGGGAGACCCAGTACTTC. Amino acids: CASRPQGADGETQYF.

The CDR3 coding sequence is TGTGCCAGCAGCTTATTATCGGGGGCTGGAAACACCATATATTTT. This codes for CASSLLSGAGNTIYF. This chain connects TRBV7-2 to TRBJ1-3; weak D call: TRBD1 (5 bases). Germline values: CDR1 SGHTA, CDR2 FQGNSA. Trimming removed 2 bases from V and 2 bases from J, with 10 bases in between. CDR3 length: 15 amino acids.

This rearrangement joins TRBV18 to TRBJ2-1; D is unclear. The CDR3 loop spans 17 amino acids. V was clipped by 6 bases and J by 6 bases, with 24 bases between them. CDR1 KGHSH and CDR2 LQKENI come from the germline V gene. The CDR3 region is CASSLFTTNLRANEQFF. The CDR3, as DNA: TGTGCCAGCTCCCTTTTTACGACCAATCTCCGGGCCAATGAGCAGTTCTTC.

J is TRBJ1-2 and V is TRBV29-1; D gene unclear. Deletions cut 6 bases from V and 8 bases from J, with 19 bases between. The CDR3 length is 13 residues. Germline V gene lookup returns CDR1 SQVTM and CDR2 ANQGSEA. The CDR3 DNA is TGCAGCGTCTATAAGGAGGAGGTTGGCGGCTACACCTTC. As protein: CSVYKEEVGGYTF.

J is TRBJ2-5 and V is TRBV6-5, with 8 bases aligning to TRBD1. J was trimmed by 5 bases and V by 4 bases; bases with no gene match: 6. There are 14 residues in the CDR3. Germline lookup yields CDR1 MNHEY and CDR2 SVGAGI. DNA for the CDR3: TGTGCCAGCAGTTCAGGACAGGGCACGGAGACCCAGTACTTC. Translated: CASSSGQGTETQYF.

This clone was found once. This chain uses TRBV5-8 with TRBJ1-5; tentatively, D is TRBD1 (5 bases). Between the trimmed V and J ends, which lost 1 base and 1 base, there was a span of 12 bases. This CDR3 has 16 residues. Germline V gene data show CDR1 as SGHTS and CDR2 as YDEGEE. The CDR3 bases are TGTGCCAGCAGCTTGAGCAGGGTTCAGAGCAATCAGCCCCAGCATTTT. This codes for CASSLSRVQSNQPQHF.

V usage is TRBV23-1 and J usage is TRBJ1-5; D ambiguous. TRBV23-1 is an ORF for which the function is uncertain. The CDR3 is 23 residues long. Between the trimmed V and J ends, which lost 2 bases and 3 bases, there was a span of 35 bases. The CDR3 DNA reads TGCGCCAGCAGTCAACTTTACGTCCCCCACATCCTCGACCCACCAACAATCAATCAGCCCCAGCATTTT. This encodes CASSQLYVPHILDPPTINQPQHF.

This sequence joins TRBV12-3 or TRBV12-4 and TRBJ1-1; D not certain. V was clipped by 1 base and J by 2 bases, with 5 bases between them. The CDR3 consists of 13 residues. This CDR3 reads CASSLEGNTEAFF. The DNA for the CDR3 is TGTGCCAGCAGTTTAGAGGGTAACACTGAAGCTTTCTTT.

The V and J genes are TRBV6-2 or TRBV6-3 and TRBJ1-2, with 10 bases matching TRBD1. The germline gives CDR1 MNHEY, CDR2 SVGEGT. V was pared by 4 bases and J by 9 bases, with 14 bases of the junction left unmatched. This CDR3 comprises 16 residues. CDR3 sequence (DNA): TGTGCCAGCAGTTCCCACGCCCCGACAGGGGGCAAAAGCTACACCTTC. Encoded protein: CASSSHAPTGGKSYTF.

This clone was picked up one time. The chain employs TRBV7-8 and TRBJ2-2; possibly TRBD1 for D (5 bases). Germline lookup yields CDR1 SGHVS and CDR2 FQNEAQ. This CDR3 spans 13 amino acids. V shed 2 bases and J shed 5 bases, with 6 bases lying between them. The CDR3 nucleotides are TGTGCCAGCAGCTTATCAGGGACCGGGGAGCTGTTTTTT. This sequence encodes CASSLSGTGELFF.

This chain joins TRBV6-5 and TRBJ1-2; 9 nucleotides align to TRBD1. Germline V gives CDR1 MNHEY, CDR2 SVGAGI. J lost 9 bases, V lost 0 bases, and 8 bases had no gene match. The CDR3 extends over 15 amino acids. CDR3 residues: CASSYSFTGGGSYTF. The CDR3 coding sequence is TGTGCCAGCAGTTACTCGTTCACAGGGGGCGGTAGCTACACCTTC.

J is TRBJ1-2 and V is TRBV6-6; a weak D match, TRBD1 (5 bases). V lost 4 bases, J lost 3 bases, and 9 bases lay in between. The CDR3 consists of 13 residues. CDR1 is MNHNY, CDR2 SVGAGI, per germline (reference sequence). DNA for the CDR3: TGTGCCAGCAGTTTTGTCAGGGACTATGGCTACACCTTC. Protein sequence: CASSFVRDYGYTF.

The chain combines TRBV5-6 with TRBJ1-1; D ambiguous. CDR1 and CDR2 (germline): SGHDT, YYEEEE. V was cut by 2 bases and J by 1 base, with 15 bases left in between. The CDR3 is 16 amino acids. CDR3: CASSLYSAGGNTEAFF. The CDR3 DNA reads as TGTGCCAGCAGCTTATACTCGGCAGGCGGGAACACTGAAGCTTTCTTT.

The chain combines TRBV15 with TRBJ2-3, with 14 bases fitting TRBD2. Per the germline V gene, CDR1 is LNHNV and CDR2 is YYDKDF (reference sequence). The CDR3 has 19 residues. J gave up 6 bases and V 5 bases, and 16 bases lay outside the gene matches. DNA for the CDR3: TGTGCCACCAGCGCCAGAGGTGGGACTAGCGGGGGCCCCGGGGATACGCAGTATTTT. Protein: CATSARGGTSGGPGDTQYF.

The chain combines TRBV11-2 with TRBJ2-3, with no clear D. The CDR3 spans 11 residues. V was pared by 5 bases and J by 11 bases, with 11 bases between. The germline CDR1 and CDR2 sequences are SGHAT and FQNNGV. This chain's CDR3 is CASSPLWGQYF. The CDR3 DNA follows: TGTGCCAGCAGCCCATTGTGGGGGCAGTATTTT.

This sequence joins TRBV3-1 (or the pseudogene TRBV3-2) and TRBJ2-5; D possibly corresponds to TRBD2 (6 bases). Per the germline V gene, CDR1 is LGHDT and CDR2 is YNNKEL (reference sequence). This CDR3 is built from 16 residues. V was clipped by 1 base and J by 2 bases, with 14 bases between them. The CDR3 spells CASSQGGVGVQETQYF. As DNA, the CDR3 is TGTGCCAGCAGCCAAGGCGGGGTGGGAGTACAAGAGACCCAGTACTTC.

The chain carries TRBV30 and TRBJ1-1; possibly TRBD1 for D (5 bases). The CDR3 consists of 14 residues. The V gene lost 4 bases and the J gene lost 7 bases, with 19 bases spanning the gap. The germline V gene encodes CDR1 GTSNPN and CDR2 SVGIG (reference sequence). CDR3 in amino acids: CAWTPGIPHNEAFF. The CDR3 DNA sequence: TGTGCCTGGACTCCAGGGATCCCTCACAATGAAGCTTTCTTT.

The rearrangement joins TRBV18 to TRBJ1-5; the D is unclear. The V and J ends lost 4 bases and 10 bases respectively, with 17 bases between them. Germline CDR1 KGHSH, CDR2 LQKENI. The CDR3 totals 14 residues. The CDR3 region has the DNA TGTGCCAGCTCACAAGGAAGTAACTCGCCCCCCCAGCATTTT. Amino acids: CASSQGSNSPPQHF.

The chain recombines TRBV7-8 with TRBJ2-1; D might be TRBD1 (5 bases). The V gene's germline CDR1 is SGHVS and CDR2 FQNEAQ. This CDR3 is built from 14 residues. V was clipped by 5 bases and J by 0 bases, with 8 bases between them. The CDR3 sequence: CASSPRDSYNEQFF. The CDR3 coding sequence is TGTGCCAGCAGCCCCAGGGACTCCTACAATGAGCAGTTCTTC. Full variable domain (remainder filled in from reference TRBV7-8 and TRBJ2-1): GAGVSQSPRYKVAKRGQDVALRCDPISGHVSLFWYQQALGQGPEFLTYFQNEAQLDKSGLPSDRFFAERPEGSVSTLKIQRTQQEDSAVYLCASSPRDSYNEQFFGPGTRLTVL.